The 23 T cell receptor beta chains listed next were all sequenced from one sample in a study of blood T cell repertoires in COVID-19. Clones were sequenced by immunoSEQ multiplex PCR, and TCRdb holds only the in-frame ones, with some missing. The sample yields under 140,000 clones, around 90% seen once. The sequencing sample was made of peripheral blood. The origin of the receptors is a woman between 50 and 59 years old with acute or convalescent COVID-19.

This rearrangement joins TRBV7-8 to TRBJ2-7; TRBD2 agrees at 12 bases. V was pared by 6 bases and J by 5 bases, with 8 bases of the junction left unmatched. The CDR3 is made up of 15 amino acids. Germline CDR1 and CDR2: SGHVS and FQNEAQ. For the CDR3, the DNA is TGTGCCAGCAGGTTGGGGACTAGCGGGTTCAACGAGCAGTACTTC. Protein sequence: CASRLGTSGFNEQYF.

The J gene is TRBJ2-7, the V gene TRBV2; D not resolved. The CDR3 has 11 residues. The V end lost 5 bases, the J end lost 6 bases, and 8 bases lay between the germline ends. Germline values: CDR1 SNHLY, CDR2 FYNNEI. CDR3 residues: CASSPDSEQYF. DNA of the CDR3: TGTGCCAGCAGTCCTGATAGCGAGCAGTACTTC.

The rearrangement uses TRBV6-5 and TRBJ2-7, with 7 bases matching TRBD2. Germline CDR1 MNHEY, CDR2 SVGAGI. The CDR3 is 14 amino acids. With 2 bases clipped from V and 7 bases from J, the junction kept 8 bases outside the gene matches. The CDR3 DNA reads TGTGCCAGCAGTTACGGAGGGAGGGAGAGAGAGCAGTACTTC. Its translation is CASSYGGREREQYF.

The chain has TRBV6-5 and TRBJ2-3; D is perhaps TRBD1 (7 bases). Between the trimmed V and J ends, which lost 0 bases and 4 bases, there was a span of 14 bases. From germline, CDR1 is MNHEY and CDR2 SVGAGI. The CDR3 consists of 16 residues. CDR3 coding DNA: TGTGCCAGCAGTTACTCGAGGGGGCGCGGGGCAGATACGCAGTATTTT. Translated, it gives CASSYSRGRGADTQYF.

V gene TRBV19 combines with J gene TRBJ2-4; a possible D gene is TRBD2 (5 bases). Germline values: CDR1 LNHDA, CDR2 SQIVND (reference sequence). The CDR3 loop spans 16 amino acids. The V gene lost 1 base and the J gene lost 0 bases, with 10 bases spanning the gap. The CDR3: CASSIGGVLAKNIQYF. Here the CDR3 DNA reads TGTGCCAGTAGTATAGGGGGAGTCCTAGCCAAAAACATTCAGTACTTC.

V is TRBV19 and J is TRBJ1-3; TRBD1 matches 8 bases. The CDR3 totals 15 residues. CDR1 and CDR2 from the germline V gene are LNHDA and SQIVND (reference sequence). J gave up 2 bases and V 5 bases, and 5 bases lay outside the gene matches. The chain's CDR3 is CASSPDRATGNTIYF. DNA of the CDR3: TGTGCCAGTAGTCCGGACAGGGCGACTGGAAACACCATATATTTT.

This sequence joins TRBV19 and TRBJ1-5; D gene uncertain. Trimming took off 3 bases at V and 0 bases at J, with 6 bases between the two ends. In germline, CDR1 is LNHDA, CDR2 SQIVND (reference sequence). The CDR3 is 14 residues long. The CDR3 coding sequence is TGTGCCAGTAGTATCCGACATAGCAATCAGCCCCAGCATTTT. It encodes CASSIRHSNQPQHF.

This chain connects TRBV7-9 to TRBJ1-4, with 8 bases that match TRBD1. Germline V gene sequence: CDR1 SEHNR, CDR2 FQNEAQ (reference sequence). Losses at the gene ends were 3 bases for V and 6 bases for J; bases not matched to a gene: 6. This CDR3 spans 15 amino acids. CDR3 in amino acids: CASSLGQVLYEKLFF. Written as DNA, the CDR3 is TGTGCCAGCAGCTTGGGACAGGTGTTATATGAAAAACTGTTTTTT.

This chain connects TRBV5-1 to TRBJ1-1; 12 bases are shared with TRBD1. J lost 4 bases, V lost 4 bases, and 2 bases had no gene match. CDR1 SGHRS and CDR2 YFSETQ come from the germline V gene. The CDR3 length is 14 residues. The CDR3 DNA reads TGCGCCAGCAGCATGGGACAGGGGGCCACTGAAGCTTTCTTT. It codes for CASSMGQGATEAFF.

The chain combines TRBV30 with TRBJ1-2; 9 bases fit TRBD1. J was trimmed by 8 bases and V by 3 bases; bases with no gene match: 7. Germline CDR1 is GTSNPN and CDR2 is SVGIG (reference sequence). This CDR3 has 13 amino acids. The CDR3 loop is CAWSRTGAEGYTF. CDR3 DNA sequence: TGTGCCTGGAGCCGGACAGGGGCGGAGGGCTACACCTTC.

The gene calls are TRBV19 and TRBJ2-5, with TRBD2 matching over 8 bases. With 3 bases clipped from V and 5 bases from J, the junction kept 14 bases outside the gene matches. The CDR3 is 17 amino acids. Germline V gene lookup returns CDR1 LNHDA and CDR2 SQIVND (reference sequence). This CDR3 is CASSIRSTGGPLETQYF. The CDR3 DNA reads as TGTGCCAGTAGTATCCGTTCTACGGGAGGGCCTTTGGAGACCCAGTACTTC.

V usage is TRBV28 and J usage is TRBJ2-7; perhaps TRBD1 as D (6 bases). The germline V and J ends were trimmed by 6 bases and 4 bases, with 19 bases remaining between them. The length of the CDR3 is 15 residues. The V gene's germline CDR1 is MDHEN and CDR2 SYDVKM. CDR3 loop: CASRWTASSPYEQYF. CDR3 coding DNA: TGTGCCAGCAGATGGACAGCCTCGTCCCCTTACGAGCAGTACTTC.

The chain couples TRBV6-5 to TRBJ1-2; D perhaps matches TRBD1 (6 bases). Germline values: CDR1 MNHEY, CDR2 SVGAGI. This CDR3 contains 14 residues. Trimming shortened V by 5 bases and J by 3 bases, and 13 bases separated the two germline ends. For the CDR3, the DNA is TGTGCCAGCAGTAAACTTCGGACAGACTATGGCTACACCTTC. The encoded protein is CASSKLRTDYGYTF.

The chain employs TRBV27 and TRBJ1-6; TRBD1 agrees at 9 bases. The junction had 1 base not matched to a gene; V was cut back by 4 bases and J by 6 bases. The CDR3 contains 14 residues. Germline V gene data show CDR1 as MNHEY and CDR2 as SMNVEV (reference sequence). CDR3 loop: CASSSDRGNSPLHF. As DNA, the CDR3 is TGTGCCAGCAGTTCGGACAGGGGTAATTCACCCCTCCACTTT.

CDR3 amino acids: CASSESIQGKFF. The CDR3 region has the DNA TGCGCCAGCAGTGAGTCGATACAGGGGAAGTTCTTC. The J gene is TRBJ2-1, the V gene TRBV10-2; the match to TRBD1 covers 7 bases. The CDR3 totals 12 residues. Trimming took 0 bases from V and 14 from J; bases not matched to a gene: 4. Germline loops: CDR1 WSHSY, CDR2 SAAADI.

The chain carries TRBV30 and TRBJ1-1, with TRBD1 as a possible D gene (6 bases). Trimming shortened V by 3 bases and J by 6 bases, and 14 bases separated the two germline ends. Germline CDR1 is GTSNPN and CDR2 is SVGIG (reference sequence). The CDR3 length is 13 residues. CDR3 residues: CAWSPNEGAEAFF. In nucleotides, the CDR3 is TGTGCCTGGAGCCCGAACGAGGGGGCTGAAGCTTTCTTT.

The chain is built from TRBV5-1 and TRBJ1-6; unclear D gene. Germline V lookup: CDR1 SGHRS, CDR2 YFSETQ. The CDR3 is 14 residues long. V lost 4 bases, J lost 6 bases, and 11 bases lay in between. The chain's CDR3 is CASSLTEFNSPLHF. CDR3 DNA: TGCGCCAGCAGCCTTACGGAGTTTAATTCACCCCTCCACTTT.

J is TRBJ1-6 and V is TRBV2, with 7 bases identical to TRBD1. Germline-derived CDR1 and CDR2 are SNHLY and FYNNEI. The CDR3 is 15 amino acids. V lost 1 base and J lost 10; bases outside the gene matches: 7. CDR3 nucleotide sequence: TGTGCCAGCAGTGAAGAGACAGGGTCCCGATCACCCCTCCACTTT. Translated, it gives CASSEETGSRSPLHF.

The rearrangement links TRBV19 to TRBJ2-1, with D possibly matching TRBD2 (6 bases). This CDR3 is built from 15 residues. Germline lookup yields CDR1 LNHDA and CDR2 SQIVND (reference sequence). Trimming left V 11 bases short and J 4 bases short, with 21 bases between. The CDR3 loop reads CAVAVGALLYNEQFF. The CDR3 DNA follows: TGTGCCGTAGCGGTCGGGGCCTTACTTTACAATGAGCAGTTCTTC.

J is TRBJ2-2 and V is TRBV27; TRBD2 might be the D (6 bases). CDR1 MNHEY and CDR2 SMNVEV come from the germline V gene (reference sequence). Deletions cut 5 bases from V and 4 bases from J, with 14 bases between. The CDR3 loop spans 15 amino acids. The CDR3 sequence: CASSRTGVPTGELFF. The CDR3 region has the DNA TGTGCCAGCAGTCGTACGGGAGTTCCCACCGGGGAGCTGTTTTTT.

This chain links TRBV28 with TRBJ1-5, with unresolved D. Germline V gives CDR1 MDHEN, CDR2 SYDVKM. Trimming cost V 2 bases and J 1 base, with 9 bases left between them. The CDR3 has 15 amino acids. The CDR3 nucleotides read TGTGCCAGCAGTTTAGTGGAGCGAAGCAATCAGCCCCAGCATTTT. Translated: CASSLVERSNQPQHF.

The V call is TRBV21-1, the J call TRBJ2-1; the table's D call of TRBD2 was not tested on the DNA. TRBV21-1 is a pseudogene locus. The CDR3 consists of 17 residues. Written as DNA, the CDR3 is TGTGCCAGCGGAGGGACTAGCGTTTCCCGCTCCTACAATGAGCAGTTCTTC. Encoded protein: CASGGTSVSRSYNEQFF.

The CDR3: CASSRTGETETQYF. DNA for the CDR3: TGCGCCAGCAGCCGGACAGGGGAGACGGAGACCCAGTACTTC. The V and J genes are TRBV5-1 and TRBJ2-5; 9 bases map to TRBD1. CDR3 length: 14 residues. Germline V gives CDR1 SGHRS, CDR2 YFSETQ. The V gene end was trimmed by 4 bases and the J gene end by 5 bases; junction bases not matched to a gene: 6.